The entry below describes one T cell receptor beta chain. The entry originates in a study of PD-L1 blockade in urothelial cancer. The overall study: Dosed intravenously at 1,200 mg every 3 weeks, atezolizumab was initiated by patients at some point between 2013 and 2014. Blood analysis occurred 3 weeks (second dose) and 6 weeks after treatment start.

Spiking of synthetic TCR analog templates was performed in each PCR. Only in-frame clones appear in the TCRdb table, and some are missing; sequencing was by immunoSEQ multiplex PCR. The table lists 70,000 to 75,000 clones, about 89% of them singletons, with roughly 3.4% in the top ten. The junction had 12 bases not matched to a gene; V was cut back by 4 bases and J by 14 bases. The CDR3 loop spans 13 amino acids. CDR1 is SGHRS, CDR2 YFSETQ, per germline. The rearrangement uses TRBV5-1 and TRBJ2-3; 8 bases map to TRBD1. This TCR derives from a man aged 55 to 70 with urothelial cancer. The specimen was PBMCs, collected around atezolizumab (anti-PD-L1) treatment. CDR3 DNA: TGCGCCAGCAGCGCGCGGACAGGGACCCTAGGGTATTTT. This translates into CASSARTGTLGYF. Variable domain in full (rest from reference TRBV5-1 and TRBJ2-3): KAGVTQTPRYLIKTRGQQVTLSCSPISGHRSVSWYQQTPGQGLQFLFEYFSETQRNKGNFPGRFSGRQFSNSRSEMNVSTLELGDSALYLCASSARTGTLGYFGPGTRLTVL.